This TCR beta chain was identified during a study of beta chain features in type 1 diabetes. Sorting that relied on CD45RO/CCR7/CD25/CD127/CD95/CD27 yielded CD4+ naive, central memory, regulatory and stem cell-like memory cells. Expressed TCRB transcripts were sequenced after all isolated RNA was converted to cDNA. Clones were read by immunoSEQ multiplex PCR, and TCRdb kept only the in-frame ones, dropping some. The table includes roughly 610,000 clones, 15% to 17% detected once. V shed 3 bases, J shed 1 base, and the junction held 4 bases outside the gene matches. The CDR3 runs to 15 residues. Germline V gene lookup returns CDR1 SGHVS and CDR2 FQNEAQ.

The clonotype originates from a man aged 18 to 30 in good health. Sequencing input: naive CD4+ T cells from blood. The V gene is TRBV7-8, the J gene TRBJ2-5; 8 bases fit TRBD1. CDR3 region: CASSLGQAFQETQYF. The DNA of the CDR3 is TGTGCCAGCAGCTTGGGACAGGCGTTCCAAGAGACCCAGTACTTC.